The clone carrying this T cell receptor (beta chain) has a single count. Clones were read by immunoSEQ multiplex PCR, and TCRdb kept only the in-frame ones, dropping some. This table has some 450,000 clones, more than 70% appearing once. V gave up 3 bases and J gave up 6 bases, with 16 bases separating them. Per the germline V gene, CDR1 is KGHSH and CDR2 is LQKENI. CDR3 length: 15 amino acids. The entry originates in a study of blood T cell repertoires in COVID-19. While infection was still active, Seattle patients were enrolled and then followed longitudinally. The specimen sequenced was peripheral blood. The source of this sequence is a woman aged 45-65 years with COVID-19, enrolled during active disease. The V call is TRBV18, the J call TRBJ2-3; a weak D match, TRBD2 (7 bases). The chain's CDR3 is CASSPFAGAEDTQYF. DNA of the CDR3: TGTGCCAGCTCACCGTTCGCGGGGGCTGAGGATACGCAGTATTTT.